Here is one TCR beta chain with its context. Antigen: not known. For each subset, genomic DNA was distributed in equal portions over several immunoSEQ plates. Sequencing was performed with immunoSEQ multiplex PCR; in TCRdb, only in-frame clones are kept and a portion is missing. The sample lists around 1.9 million clones, just under 95% occurring once. The data are from a study of shared clonotypes between healthy human individuals. The CDR3 spans 14 residues. Naive CD8 cells were CD45RO-negative, positively selected for CCR7, excluding terminally differentiated effector memory CD45RA+ cells. Donors included only healthy HIV-negative adults lacking recent acute infections or vaccinations. General observations from the study: In contrast to clonotypes shared by all four donors, non-shared clonotypes had lower generation probabilities. The represented genetic and exposure-history diversity was limited by the small number of donors.

Sequencing was done on a sample of naive CD8+ T cells from PBMCs. This clonotype was obtained from a man younger than 30 in good health. Some clones in this sample may be carry-over from other donors' samples. The chain has TRBV12-1 and TRBJ1-1; TRBD1, as called in the table, went unchecked against the DNA. TRBV12-1 is a known pseudogene. The CDR3 DNA follows: TGTGCCGTAGGCAGATCTAAGGGGGACACTGAAGCTTTCTTT. This translates into CAVGRSKGDTEAFF.